The present TCR beta chain was sequenced within a study of tumor-infiltrating lymphocytes in primary liver carcinoma. Study-level results: It was tumor-adjacent and tumor-blood pairs that overlapped less than tumor region pairs did.

The CDR3 covers 14 residues. CDR1 MNHNS and CDR2 SASEGT come from the germline V gene. Trimming left V 1 base short and J 5 bases short, with 11 bases between. Bulk tissue was left unsorted, and RNA and DNA were co-extracted from 20-30 mg of it. Points on this clonotype: Its target is unknown.

TCR beta cDNA was made from 500 ng total RNA with a constant-region primer. Nested multiplex PCR, run for three rounds with slightly modified ARM-PCR, yielded TCR beta libraries. Running 9 to 10 cycles apiece, the first two PCR rounds relied on TRBV1-TRBV30 forward primers together with a C-beta reverse primer. TCRdb analysed the multiplex PCR reads with MiXCR anew, one entry per CDR3 protein. The repertoire consists of roughly 40,000 distinct CDR3 sequences, with approximately 82% occurring once and the leading ten covering 38%. Sequenced: tumor-adjacent normal liver tissue. V and J are TRBV6-1 and TRBJ2-5; tentatively, D is TRBD1 (5 bases). This TCR came from a woman aged 25 to 39 with primary liver carcinoma and hepatitis B virus infection. CDR3 amino acids: CASSEGEGHETQYF. The CDR3 region has the DNA TGTGCCAGCAGTGAAGGGGAAGGACATGAGACCCAGTACTTC.